The T cell receptor beta chain under discussion was sequenced for a study of siplizumab effects on memory and regulatory T cells. Study-level results: Memory cells that were CD4+ and unstimulated gave rise to alloreactive sequences, which siplizumab significantly reduced. Tregs that proliferated in siplizumab cultures did not have their suppressive function confirmed. Neither a naive nor a memory phenotype was assignable to roughly 80-95% of proliferating CD4+ or CD8+ clones.

Concerning this clone itself: Its specificity is unknown.

Assaying covered some 10^5 TCR templates per sample. Only in-frame clones appear in the TCRdb table, and some are missing; sequencing was by immunoSEQ multiplex PCR. The sample includes some 100,000 clones, about 94% of them seen just once. V lost 2 bases to trimming and J lost 0 bases, with 14 bases between them. Germline V gene lookup returns CDR1 SEHNR and CDR2 FQNEAQ (reference sequence). This CDR3 contains 16 residues. V and J are TRBV7-9 and TRBJ2-7, with a tentative D call TRBD1 (6 bases). The specimen sequenced was non-Treg CD4+ T cells sorted from blood. The origin of this receptor is a human donor in good health. This CDR3 reads CASSLPKGTLSYEQYF. In DNA form, the CDR3 reads TGTGCCAGCAGCTTACCAAAGGGGACACTCTCCTACGAGCAGTACTTC.